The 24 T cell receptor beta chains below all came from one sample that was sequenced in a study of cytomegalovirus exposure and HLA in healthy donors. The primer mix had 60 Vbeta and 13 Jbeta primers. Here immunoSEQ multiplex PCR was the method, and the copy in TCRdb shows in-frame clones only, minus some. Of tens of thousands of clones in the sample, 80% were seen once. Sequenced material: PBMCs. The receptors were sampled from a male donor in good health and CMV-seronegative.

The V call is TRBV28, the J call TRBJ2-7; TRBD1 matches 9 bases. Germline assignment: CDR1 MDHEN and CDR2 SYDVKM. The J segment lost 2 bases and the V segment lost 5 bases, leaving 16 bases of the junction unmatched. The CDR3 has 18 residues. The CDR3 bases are TGTGCCAGCAGTACCAAATCTACGGGGACAGGGAAACCCTACGAGCAGTACTTC. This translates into CASSTKSTGTGKPYEQYF.

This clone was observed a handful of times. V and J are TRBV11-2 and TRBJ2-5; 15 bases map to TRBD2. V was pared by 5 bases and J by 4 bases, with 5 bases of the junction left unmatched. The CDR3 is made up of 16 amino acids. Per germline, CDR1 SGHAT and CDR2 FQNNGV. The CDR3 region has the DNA TGTGCCAGCAGCAGGGGACTAGCGGGGGGTATAGAGACCCAGTACTTC. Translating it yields CASSRGLAGGIETQYF.

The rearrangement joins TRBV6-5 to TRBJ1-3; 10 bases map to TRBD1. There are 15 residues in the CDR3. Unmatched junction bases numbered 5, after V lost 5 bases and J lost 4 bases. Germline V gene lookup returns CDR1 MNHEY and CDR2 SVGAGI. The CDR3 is CASSRQGAKGNTIYF. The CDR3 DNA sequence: TGTGCCAGCAGTCGACAGGGGGCGAAAGGAAACACCATATATTTT.

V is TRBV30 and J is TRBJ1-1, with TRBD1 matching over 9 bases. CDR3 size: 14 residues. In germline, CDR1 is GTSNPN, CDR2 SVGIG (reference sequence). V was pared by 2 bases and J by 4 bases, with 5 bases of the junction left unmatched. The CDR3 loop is CAWSSGTGLTEAFF. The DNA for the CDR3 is TGTGCCTGGAGTTCTGGGACAGGGCTCACTGAAGCTTTCTTT.

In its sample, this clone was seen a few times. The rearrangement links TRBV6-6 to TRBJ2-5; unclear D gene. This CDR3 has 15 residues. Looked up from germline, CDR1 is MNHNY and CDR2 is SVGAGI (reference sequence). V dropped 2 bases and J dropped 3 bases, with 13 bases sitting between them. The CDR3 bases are TGTGCCAGCAGTTACGTAGGAGCTCTAGAAGAGACCCAGTACTTC. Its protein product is CASSYVGALEETQYF.

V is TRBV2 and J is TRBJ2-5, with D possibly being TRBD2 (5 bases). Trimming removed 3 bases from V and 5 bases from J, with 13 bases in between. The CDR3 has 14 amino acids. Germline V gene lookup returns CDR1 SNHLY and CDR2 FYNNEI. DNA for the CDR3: TGTGCCAGCAGTGACGGGGTCCTCAGGGAGACCCAGTACTTC. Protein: CASSDGVLRETQYF.

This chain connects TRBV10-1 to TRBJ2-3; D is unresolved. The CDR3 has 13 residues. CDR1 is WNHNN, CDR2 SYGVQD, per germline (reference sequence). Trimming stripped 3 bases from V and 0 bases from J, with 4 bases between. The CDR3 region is CASSEQSTDTQYF. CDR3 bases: TGCGCCAGCAGTGAACAGAGCACAGATACGCAGTATTTT.

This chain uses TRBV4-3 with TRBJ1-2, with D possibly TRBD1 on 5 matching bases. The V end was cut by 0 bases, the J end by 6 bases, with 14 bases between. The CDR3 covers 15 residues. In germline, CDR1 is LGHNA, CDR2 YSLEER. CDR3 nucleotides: TGCGCCAGCAGCCAAGATAGGAAAGGGGAAGATGGCTACACCTTC. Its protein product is CASSQDRKGEDGYTF.

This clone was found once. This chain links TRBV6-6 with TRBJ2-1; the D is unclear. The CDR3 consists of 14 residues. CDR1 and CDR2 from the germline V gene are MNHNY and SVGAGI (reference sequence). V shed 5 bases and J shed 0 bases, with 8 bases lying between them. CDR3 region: CASSRSSSYNEQFF. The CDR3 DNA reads TGTGCCAGCAGTCGGTCAAGCTCCTACAATGAGCAGTTCTTC.

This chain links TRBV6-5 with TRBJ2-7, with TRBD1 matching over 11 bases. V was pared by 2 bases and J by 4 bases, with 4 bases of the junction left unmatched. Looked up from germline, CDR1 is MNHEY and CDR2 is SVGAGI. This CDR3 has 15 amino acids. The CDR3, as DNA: TGTGCCAGCAGTTACAGGACAGGGGGCTTATACGAGCAGTACTTC. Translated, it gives CASSYRTGGLYEQYF.

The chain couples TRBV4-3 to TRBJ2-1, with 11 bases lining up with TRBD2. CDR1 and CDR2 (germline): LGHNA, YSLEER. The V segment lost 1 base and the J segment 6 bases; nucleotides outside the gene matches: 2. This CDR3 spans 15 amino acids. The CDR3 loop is CASSQGLAGGNEQFF. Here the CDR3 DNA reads TGCGCCAGCAGCCAAGGGCTAGCGGGGGGCAATGAGCAGTTCTTC.

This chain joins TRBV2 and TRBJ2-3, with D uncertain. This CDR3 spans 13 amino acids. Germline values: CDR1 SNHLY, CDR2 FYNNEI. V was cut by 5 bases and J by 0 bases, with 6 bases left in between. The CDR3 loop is CASSPPSTDTQYF. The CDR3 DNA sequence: TGTGCCAGCAGTCCCCCTAGCACAGATACGCAGTATTTT.

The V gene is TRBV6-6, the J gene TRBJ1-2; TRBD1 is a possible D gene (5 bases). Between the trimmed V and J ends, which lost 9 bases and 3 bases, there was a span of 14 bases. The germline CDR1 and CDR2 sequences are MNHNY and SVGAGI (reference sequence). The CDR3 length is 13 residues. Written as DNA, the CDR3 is TGTGCCAGTTTTCCGGGGGGTTACTATGGCTACACCTTC. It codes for CASFPGGYYGYTF.

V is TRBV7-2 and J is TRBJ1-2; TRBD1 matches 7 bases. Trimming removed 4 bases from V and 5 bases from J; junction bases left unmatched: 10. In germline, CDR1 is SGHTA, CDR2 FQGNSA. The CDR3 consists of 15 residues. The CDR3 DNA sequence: TGTGCCAGCAGCTCAGGAAGGGGACAGACTTATGGCTACACCTTC. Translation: CASSSGRGQTYGYTF.

The CDR3 DNA follows: TGTGCCAGCAGTTCCCTCTCCGGGACAGGGGTGGGCTACGAGCAGTACTTC. The encoded protein is CASSSLSGTGVGYEQYF. This chain joins TRBV27 and TRBJ2-7; 10 positions agree with TRBD1. The CDR3 covers 17 residues. Trimming at V came to 4 bases and at J to 3 bases, leaving 12 bases not matched to a gene. Germline CDR1 and CDR2: MNHEY and SMNVEV (reference sequence).

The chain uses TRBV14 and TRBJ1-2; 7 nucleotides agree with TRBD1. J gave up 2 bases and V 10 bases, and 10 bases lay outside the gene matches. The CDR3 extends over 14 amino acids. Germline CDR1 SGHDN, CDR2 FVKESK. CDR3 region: CAISWAGGNYGYTF. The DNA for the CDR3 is TGTGCCATCTCCTGGGCAGGGGGAAACTATGGCTACACCTTC.

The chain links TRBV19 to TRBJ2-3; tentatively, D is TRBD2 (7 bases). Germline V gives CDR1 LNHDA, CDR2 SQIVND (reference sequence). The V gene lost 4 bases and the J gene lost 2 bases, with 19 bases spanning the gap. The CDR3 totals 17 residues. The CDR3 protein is CASSTRQAGALTDTQYF. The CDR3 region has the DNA TGTGCCAGTAGTACCCGACAGGCGGGGGCCCTCACAGATACGCAGTATTTT.

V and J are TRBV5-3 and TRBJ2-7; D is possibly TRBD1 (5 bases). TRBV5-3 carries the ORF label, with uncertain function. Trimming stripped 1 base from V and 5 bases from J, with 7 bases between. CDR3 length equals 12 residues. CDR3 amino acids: CARSLRQNEQYF. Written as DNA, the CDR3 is TGTGCCAGAAGCTTGCGACAGAACGAGCAGTACTTC.

The CDR3 bases are TGTGCCAGCTCACCTGGGACAGGTCCTTACAATGAGCAGTTCTTC. It encodes CASSPGTGPYNEQFF. The genes are TRBV18 and TRBJ2-1; TRBD1 agrees at 8 bases. V gave up 3 bases and J gave up 4 bases; unmatched junction bases: 5. Germline loops: CDR1 KGHSH, CDR2 LQKENI. CDR3 length equals 15 residues. Full variable domain (remainder filled in from reference TRBV18 and TRBJ2-1): NAGVMQNPRHLVRRRGQEARLRCSPMKGHSHVYWYRQLPEEGLKFMVYLQKENIIDESGMPKERFSAEFPKEGPSILRIQQVVRGDSAAYFCASSPGTGPYNEQFFGPGTRLTVL.

The CDR3: CASSSRDRGYEQYF. The CDR3 DNA is TGTGCCAGCAGCTCCCGGGACAGGGGTTACGAGCAGTACTTC. This rearrangement joins TRBV11-2 to TRBJ2-7; 10 bases line up with TRBD1. Germline V gene sequence: CDR1 SGHAT, CDR2 FQNNGV. There are 14 residues in the CDR3. J lost 4 bases, V lost 4 bases, and 4 bases had no gene match. Complete variable domain (other parts from reference TRBV11-2 and TRBJ2-7): EAGVAQSPRYKIIEKRQSVAFWCNPISGHATLYWYQQILGQGPKLLIQFQNNGVVDDSQLPKDRFSAERLKGVDSTLKIQPAKLEDSAVYLCASSSRDRGYEQYFGPGTRLTVT.

CDR3 DNA sequence: TGTGCCTGGAGTCGGACAGGGGCGCACACCGGGGAGCTGTTTTTT. As protein: CAWSRTGAHTGELFF. The V and J genes are TRBV30 and TRBJ2-2; TRBD1 aligns across 9 bases. V dropped 2 bases and J dropped 3; count of bases not matched to a gene: 4. This CDR3 has 15 amino acids. CDR1 GTSNPN and CDR2 SVGIG come from the germline V gene (reference sequence).

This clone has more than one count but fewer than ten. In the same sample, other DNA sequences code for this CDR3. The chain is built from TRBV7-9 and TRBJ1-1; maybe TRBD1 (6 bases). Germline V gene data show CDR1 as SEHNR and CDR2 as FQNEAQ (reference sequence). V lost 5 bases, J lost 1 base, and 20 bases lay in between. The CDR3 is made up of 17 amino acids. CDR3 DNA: TGTGCCAGCAGCCTTGGGACAAGAGGAACTCGGAACACTGAAGCTTTCTTT. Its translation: CASSLGTRGTRNTEAFF.

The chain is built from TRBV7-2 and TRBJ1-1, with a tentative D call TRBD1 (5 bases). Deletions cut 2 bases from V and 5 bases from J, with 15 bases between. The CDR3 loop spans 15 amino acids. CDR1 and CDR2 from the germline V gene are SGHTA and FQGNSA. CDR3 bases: TGTGCCAGCAGCTTACAAGGGGCGCAACGGACTGAAGCTTTCTTT. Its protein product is CASSLQGAQRTEAFF.

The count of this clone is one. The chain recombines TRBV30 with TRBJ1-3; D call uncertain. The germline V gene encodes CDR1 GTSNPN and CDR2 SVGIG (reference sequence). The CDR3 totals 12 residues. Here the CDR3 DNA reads TGTACCTCCCCACAAGAAGGAAACACCATATATTTT. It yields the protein CTSPQEGNTIYF. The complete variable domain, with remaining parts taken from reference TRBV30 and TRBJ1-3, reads SQTIHQWPATLVQPVGSPLSLECTVEGTSNPNLYWYRQAAGRGLQLLFYSVGIGQISSEVPQNLSASRPQDRQFILSSKKLLLSDSGFYLCTSPQEGNTIYFGEGSWLTVV.